The present T cell receptor (beta chain) was sequenced within a study of T-cell reconstitution after alpha-beta-depleted transplantation in children. Whole-study results and caveats: About two months after transplant, alpha-beta T cells reportedly came from several hundred expanded graft clones. T cells produced anew were the main source of T-cell counts and diversity one year after transplant.

This clonotype was recorded at least ten times. Antigen specificity is unknown. Using unique molecular identifiers, the investigators prepared the TCRbeta library. TCRdb re-called the PCR reads with MiXCR, one entry per CDR3 protein. The sample lists about 200,000 distinct CDR3 sequences, about 6% occurring once. V lost 4 bases and J 2 bases, leaving 15 bases between the germline ends. Germline-derived CDR1 and CDR2 are KGHDR and SFDVKD. The CDR3 runs to 16 residues. This TCR was recovered from a girl under three years old with combined immunodeficiency, due to receive a stem cell transplant. This chain uses TRBV24-1 with TRBJ2-3, with D perhaps given as TRBD1 or TRBD2 (5 bases each). Source: PBMCs, taken before TCRalphabeta/CD19-depleted stem cell transplant. The CDR3 loop reads CATSEPTGDYTDTQYF. CDR3 DNA sequence: TGTGCCACCAGTGAGCCCACAGGTGACTACACAGATACGCAGTATTTT.